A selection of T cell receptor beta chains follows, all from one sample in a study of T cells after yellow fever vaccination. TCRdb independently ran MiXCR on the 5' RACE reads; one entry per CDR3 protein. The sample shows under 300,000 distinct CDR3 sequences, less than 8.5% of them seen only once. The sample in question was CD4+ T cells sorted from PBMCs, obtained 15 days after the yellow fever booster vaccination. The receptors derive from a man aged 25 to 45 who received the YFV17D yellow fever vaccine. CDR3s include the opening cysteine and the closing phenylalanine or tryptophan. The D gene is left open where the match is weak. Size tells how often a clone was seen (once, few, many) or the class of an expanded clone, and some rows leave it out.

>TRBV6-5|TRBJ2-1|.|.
CASSYPGGETNEQFF
TGTGCCAGCAGTTACCCTGGAGGGGAAACAAATGAGCAGTTCTTC
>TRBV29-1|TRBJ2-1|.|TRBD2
CSVVSGRGNEQFF
TGCAGCGTTGTTAGCGGGCGTGGGAATGAGCAGTTCTTC
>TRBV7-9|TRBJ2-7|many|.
CASSLDKNEQYF
TGTGCCAGCAGCCTCGACAAGAACGAGCAGTACTTC
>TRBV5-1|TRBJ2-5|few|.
CASSLTFVLAAPRETQYF
TGCGCCAGCAGCTTGACCTTCGTATTGGCAGCCCCAAGAGAGACCCAGTACTTC
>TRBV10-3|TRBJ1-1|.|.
CAISESGWWAFF
TGTGCCATCAGTGAGTCGGGGTGGTGGGCTTTCTTT
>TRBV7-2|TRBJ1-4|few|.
CASSLEVGRANEKLFF
TGTGCCAGCAGCTTAGAGGTCGGACGGGCTAATGAAAAACTGTTTTTT
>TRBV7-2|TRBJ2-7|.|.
CASSLAGGQSSYEQYF
TGTGCCAGCAGCTTAGCGGGAGGACAGAGCTCCTACGAGCAGTACTTC
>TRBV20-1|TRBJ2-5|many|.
CSASLPEGGRETQYF
TGCAGTGCTAGTCTACCCGAAGGAGGGAGAGAGACCCAGTACTTC
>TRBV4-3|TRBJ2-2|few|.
CASSQATQRNTGELFF
TGCGCCAGCAGCCAAGCCACCCAGAGAAACACCGGGGAGCTGTTTTTT
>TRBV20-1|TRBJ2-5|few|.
CSARIKETQYF
TGCAGTGCTAGGATAAAAGAGACCCAGTACTTC
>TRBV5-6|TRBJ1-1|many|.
CASSFHTEAFF
TGTGCCAGCAGCTTCCACACTGAAGCTTTCTTT
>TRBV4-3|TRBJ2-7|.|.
CASSRDLISYEQYF
TGCGCCAGCAGCCGCGACCTAATCTCCTACGAGCAGTACTTC
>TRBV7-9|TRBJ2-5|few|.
CASSLGFGIGYQETQYF
TGTGCCAGCAGCTTAGGGTTCGGGATTGGGTACCAAGAGACCCAGTACTTC
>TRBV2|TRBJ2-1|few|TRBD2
CATRLGSGGGDEQFF
TGTGCCACCCGATTGGGGTCGGGAGGAGGCGATGAGCAGTTCTTC
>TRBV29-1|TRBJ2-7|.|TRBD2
CSVDLREKYEQYF
TGCAGCGTTGATCTGCGGGAGAAATACGAGCAGTACTTC
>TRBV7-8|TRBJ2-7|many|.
CASSLTRWSSYEQYF
TGTGCCAGCAGTTTGACGCGGTGGAGCTCCTACGAGCAGTACTTC
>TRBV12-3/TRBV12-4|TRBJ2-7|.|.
CASSLMLISYEQYF
TGTGCCAGCAGTTTGATGCTGATATCCTACGAGCAGTACTTC
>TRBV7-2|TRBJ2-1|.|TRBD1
CASSLSTGVGNEQFF
TGTGCCAGCAGCTTAAGCACAGGGGTTGGCAATGAGCAGTTCTTC
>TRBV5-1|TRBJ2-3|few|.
CASSLDRPTDTQYF
TGCGCCAGCAGCTTGGACAGGCCCACAGATACGCAGTATTTT
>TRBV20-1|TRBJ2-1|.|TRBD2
CSARAGALSYNEQFF
TGCAGTGCGCGAGCGGGAGCTCTCTCCTACAATGAGCAGTTCTTC
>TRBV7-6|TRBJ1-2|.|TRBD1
CASSPGGSYGYTF
TGTGCCAGCAGCCCAGGGGGTAGCTATGGCTACACCTTC
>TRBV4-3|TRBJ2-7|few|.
CASSPQVGPGYEQYF
TGCGCCAGCAGCCCACAGGTAGGACCTGGCTACGAGCAGTACTTC
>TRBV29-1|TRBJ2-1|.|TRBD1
CSVLGQPGSYNEQFF
TGCAGCGTCCTGGGACAGCCCGGCTCCTACAATGAGCAGTTCTTC
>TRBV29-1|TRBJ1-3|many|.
CSVTGSGNTIYF
TGCAGCGTAACGGGTTCTGGAAACACCATATATTTT
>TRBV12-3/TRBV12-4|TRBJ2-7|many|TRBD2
CASSHGTTYEQYF
TGTGCCAGCAGTCACGGGACTACCTACGAGCAGTACTTC
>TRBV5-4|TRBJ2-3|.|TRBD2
CASSWVPSGGTDTQYF
TGTGCCAGCAGTTGGGTCCCCAGCGGGGGCACAGATACGCAGTATTTT
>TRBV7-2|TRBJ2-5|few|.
CASSTGHWASGQETQYF
TGTGCCAGCAGCACAGGGCATTGGGCTAGCGGACAAGAGACCCAGTACTTC
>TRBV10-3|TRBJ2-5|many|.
CAISVSGDQETQYF
TGTGCCATCAGTGTTAGCGGAGACCAAGAGACCCAGTACTTC
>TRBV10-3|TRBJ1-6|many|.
CAITEDGNSPLHF
TGTGCCATCACCGAGGACGGGAATTCACCCCTCCACTTT
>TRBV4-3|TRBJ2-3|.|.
CASSRRGGVTDTQYF
TGCGCCAGCAGCCGAAGGGGGGGGGTCACAGATACGCAGTATTTT
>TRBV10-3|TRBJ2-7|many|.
CAISVQETYEQYF
TGTGCCATCAGTGTACAGGAAACCTACGAGCAGTACTTC
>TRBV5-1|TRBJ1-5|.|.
CASSLVRGDQPQHF
TGCGCCAGCAGCTTGGTGCGGGGGGACCAGCCCCAGCATTTT
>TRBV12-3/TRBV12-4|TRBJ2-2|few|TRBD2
CASSLIAGLGAGELFF
TGTGCCAGCAGTCTAATAGCGGGCCTTGGAGCCGGGGAGCTGTTTTTT
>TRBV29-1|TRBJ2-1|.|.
CSVDGNRIHNEQFF
TGCAGCGTTGACGGGAATCGGATTCACAATGAGCAGTTCTTC
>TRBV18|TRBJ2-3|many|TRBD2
CASYPGLAGDTQYF
TGTGCCAGCTACCCGGGACTAGCGGGTGATACGCAGTATTTT
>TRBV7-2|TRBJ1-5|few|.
CASSWGANSNQPQHF
TGTGCCAGCAGCTGGGGCGCAAATAGCAATCAGCCCCAGCATTTT
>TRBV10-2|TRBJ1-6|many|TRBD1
CASRTGQGNSPLHF
TGCGCCAGCAGAACAGGACAGGGTAATTCACCCCTCCACTTT
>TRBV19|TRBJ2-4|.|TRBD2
CASSGRTGGRNIQYF
TGTGCCAGTAGTGGCCGGACGGGAGGGAGAAACATTCAGTACTTC
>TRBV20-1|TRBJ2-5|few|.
CSARAPRGGSQETQYF
TGCAGTGCTAGAGCTCCTCGTGGCGGGTCCCAAGAGACCCAGTACTTC
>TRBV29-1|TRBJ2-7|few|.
CSVGNWASYEQYF
TGCAGCGTTGGGAACTGGGCCTCCTACGAGCAGTACTTC
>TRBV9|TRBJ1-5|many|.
CASSVKGTDQPQHF
TGTGCCAGCAGCGTAAAGGGGACGGATCAGCCCCAGCATTTT
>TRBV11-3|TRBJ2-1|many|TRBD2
CASSRRLAGGINEQFF
TGTGCCAGCAGCCGTCGGCTAGCGGGAGGAATAAATGAGCAGTTCTTC
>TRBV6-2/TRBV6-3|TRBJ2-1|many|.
CASKYLSSYNEQFF
TGTGCCAGCAAGTACCTGTCCTCCTACAATGAGCAGTTCTTC
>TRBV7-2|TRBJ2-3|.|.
CASSLFEDTQYF
TGTGCCAGCAGCTTATTCGAAGATACGCAGTATTTT
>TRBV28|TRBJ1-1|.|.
CASSSGLTEAFF
TGTGCCAGCAGTTCGGGCCTCACTGAAGCTTTCTTT
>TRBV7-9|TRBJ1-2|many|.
CASSFLSGAF
TGTGCCAGCAGCTTCCTTAGCGGCGCCTTC
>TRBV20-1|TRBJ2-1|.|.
CSAPRPPGDNEQFF
TGCAGTGCTCCGCGGCCCCCTGGGGACAATGAGCAGTTCTTC
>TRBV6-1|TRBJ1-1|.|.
CASSEKVQGNTEAFF
TGTGCCAGCAGTGAAAAAGTCCAGGGGAACACTGAAGCTTTCTTT
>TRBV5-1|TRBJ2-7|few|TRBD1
CASSLTGTGYEQYF
TGCGCCAGCAGCCTGACCGGGACAGGCTACGAGCAGTACTTC
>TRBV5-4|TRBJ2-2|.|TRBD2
CASSLTRVDPAGGPGELFF
TGTGCCAGCAGCCTGACCAGGGTGGATCCAGCGGGAGGTCCCGGGGAGCTGTTTTTT
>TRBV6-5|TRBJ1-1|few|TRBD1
CASSYQDRGRAFF
TGTGCCAGCAGTTACCAAGACAGGGGGAGAGCTTTCTTT
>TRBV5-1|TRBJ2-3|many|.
CASSQPIRGKAADTQYF
TGCGCCAGCAGCCAACCGATAAGAGGGAAGGCTGCAGATACGCAGTATTTT
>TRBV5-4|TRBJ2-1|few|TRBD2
CASSLPGLAGGHEQFF
TGTGCCAGCAGCTTGCCGGGACTAGCGGGAGGTCATGAGCAGTTCTTC
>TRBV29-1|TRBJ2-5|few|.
CSVEGRLGETQYF
TGCAGCGTTGAGGGCAGATTGGGGGAGACCCAGTACTTC
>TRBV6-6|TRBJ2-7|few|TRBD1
CASSYGQGRKYF
TGTGCCAGCAGTTACGGACAGGGGAGGAAGTACTTC